This TCR beta chain was obtained from a study of blood T cells in healthy people across ages. Turning to this clonotype: Its specificity is not known.

Primers used in a second PCR of roughly 6 to 11 cycles were a sample-barcoded 5' primer and a J-beta primer mix. TCRdb passed the 5' RACE reads through MiXCR, listing each CDR3 protein once. Of around 520,000 distinct CDR3 sequences listed, about 29% are singletons. The CDR3 totals 16 residues. CDR1 LGHNA and CDR2 YSLEER come from the germline V gene. Findings of the study overall: The unsorted PBMCs prevented any conclusive comparison of naive versus antigen-experienced cells.

The data also belong to a second study, concerning T cells of mothers and their children.

The receptor comes from a boy aged 2-15 years in good health. The chain has TRBV4-3 and TRBJ2-5; D is perhaps TRBD1 (5 bases). The end of the DNA is better explained by TRBJ2-1, so the J call may be wrong. The material sequenced was blood. In DNA, the CDR3 is TGCGCCAGCAGCCAAGATCATTTAGGGCAGGGAAATGAGCAGTTCTTC. Translating it yields CASSQDHLGQGNEQFF.